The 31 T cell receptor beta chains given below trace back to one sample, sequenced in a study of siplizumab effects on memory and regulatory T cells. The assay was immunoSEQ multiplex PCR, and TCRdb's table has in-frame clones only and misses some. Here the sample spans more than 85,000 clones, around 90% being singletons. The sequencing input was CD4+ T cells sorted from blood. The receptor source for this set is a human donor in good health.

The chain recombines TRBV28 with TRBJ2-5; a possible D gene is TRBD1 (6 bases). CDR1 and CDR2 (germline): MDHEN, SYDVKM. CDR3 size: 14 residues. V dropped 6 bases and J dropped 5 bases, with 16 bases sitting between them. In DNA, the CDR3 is TGTGCCAGCAGCTTGGCAGGGGCAGCGGAGACCCAGTACTTC. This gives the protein CASSLAGAAETQYF.

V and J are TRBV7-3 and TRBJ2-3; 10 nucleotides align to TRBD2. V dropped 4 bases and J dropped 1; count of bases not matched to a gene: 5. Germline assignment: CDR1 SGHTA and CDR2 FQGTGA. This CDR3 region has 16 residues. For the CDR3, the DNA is TGTGCCAGCAGCTCGCTAGCGGGAGCAGGCACAGATACGCAGTATTTT. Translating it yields CASSSLAGAGTDTQYF.

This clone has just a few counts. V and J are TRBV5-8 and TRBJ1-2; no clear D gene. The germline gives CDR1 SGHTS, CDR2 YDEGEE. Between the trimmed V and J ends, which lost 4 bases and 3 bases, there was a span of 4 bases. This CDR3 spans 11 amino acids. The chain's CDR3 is CASSLDYGYTF. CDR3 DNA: TGTGCCAGCAGCCTTGACTATGGCTACACCTTC.

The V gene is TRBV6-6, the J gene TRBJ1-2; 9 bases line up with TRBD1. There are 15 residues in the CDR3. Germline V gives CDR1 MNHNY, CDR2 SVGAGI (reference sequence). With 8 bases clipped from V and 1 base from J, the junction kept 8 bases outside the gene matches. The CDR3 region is CASGPGQGYNYGYTF. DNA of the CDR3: TGTGCCAGCGGACCGGGACAGGGCTATAACTATGGCTACACCTTC.

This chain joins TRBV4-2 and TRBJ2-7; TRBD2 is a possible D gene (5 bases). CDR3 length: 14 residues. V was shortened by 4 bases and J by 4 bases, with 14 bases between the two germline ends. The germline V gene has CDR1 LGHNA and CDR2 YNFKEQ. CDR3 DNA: TGTGCCAGCAGCCCGTCGGGATCAGAGTACGAGCAGTACTTC. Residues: CASSPSGSEYEQYF.

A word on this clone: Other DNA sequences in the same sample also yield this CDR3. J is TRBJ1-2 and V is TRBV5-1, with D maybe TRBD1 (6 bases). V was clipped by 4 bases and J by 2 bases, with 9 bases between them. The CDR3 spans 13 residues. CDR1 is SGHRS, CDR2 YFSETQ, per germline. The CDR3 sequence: CASSVGQNYGYTF. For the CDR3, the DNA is TGCGCCAGCAGCGTAGGACAGAACTATGGCTACACCTTC.

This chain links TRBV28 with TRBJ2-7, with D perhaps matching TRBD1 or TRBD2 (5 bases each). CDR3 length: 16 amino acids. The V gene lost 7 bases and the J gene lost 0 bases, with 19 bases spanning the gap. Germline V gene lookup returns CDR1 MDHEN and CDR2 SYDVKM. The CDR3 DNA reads TGTGCCAGCACCGAACCGGGACGCAGGAGCTCCTACGAGCAGTACTTC. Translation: CASTEPGRRSSYEQYF.

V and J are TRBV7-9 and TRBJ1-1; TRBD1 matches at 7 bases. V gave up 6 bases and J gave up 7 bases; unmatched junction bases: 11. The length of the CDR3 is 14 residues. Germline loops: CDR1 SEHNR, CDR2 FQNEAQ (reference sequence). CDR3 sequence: CASSLRGTALEAFF. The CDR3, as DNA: TGTGCCAGCAGTCTCCGGGGGACAGCCCTTGAAGCTTTCTTT.

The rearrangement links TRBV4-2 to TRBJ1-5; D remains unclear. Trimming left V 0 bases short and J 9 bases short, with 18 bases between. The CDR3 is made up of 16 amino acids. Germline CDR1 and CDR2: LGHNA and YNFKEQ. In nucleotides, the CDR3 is TGTGCCAGCAGCCAAGATACGGGGAGCTCTACGCGGCCCCAGCATTTT. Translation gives CASSQDTGSSTRPQHF.

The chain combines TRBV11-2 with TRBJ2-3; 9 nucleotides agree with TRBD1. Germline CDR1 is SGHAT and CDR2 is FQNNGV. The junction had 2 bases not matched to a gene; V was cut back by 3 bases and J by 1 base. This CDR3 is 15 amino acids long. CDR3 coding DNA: TGTGCCAGCAGCTTGGGGACAGGGCGCACAGATACGCAGTATTTT. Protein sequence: CASSLGTGRTDTQYF.

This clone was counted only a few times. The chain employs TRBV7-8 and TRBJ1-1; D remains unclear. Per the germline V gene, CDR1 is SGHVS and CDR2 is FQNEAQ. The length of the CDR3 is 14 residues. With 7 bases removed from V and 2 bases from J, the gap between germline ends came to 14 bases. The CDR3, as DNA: TGTGCCAGCATCCAGTACGCACTTAACACTGAAGCTTTCTTT. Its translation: CASIQYALNTEAFF.

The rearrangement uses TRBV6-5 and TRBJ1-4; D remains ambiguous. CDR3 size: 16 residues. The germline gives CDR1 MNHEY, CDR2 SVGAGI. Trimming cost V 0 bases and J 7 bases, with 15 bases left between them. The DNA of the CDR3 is TGTGCCAGCAGTTACTCGACTATCACGGCTGGTGAAAAACTGTTTTTT. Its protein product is CASSYSTITAGEKLFF.

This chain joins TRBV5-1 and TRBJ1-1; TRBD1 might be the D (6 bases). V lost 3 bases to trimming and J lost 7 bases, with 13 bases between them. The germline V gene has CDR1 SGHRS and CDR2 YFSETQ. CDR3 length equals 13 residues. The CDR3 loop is CASSSTGRGEAFF. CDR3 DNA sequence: TGCGCCAGCAGCTCGACAGGTAGGGGTGAAGCTTTCTTT.

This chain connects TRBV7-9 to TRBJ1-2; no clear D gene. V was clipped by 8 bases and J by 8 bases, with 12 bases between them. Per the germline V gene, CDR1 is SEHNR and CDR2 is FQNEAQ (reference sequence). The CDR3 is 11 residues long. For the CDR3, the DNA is TGTGCCAGCCGGCAAGCGGAAGGCTACACCTTC. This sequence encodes CASRQAEGYTF.

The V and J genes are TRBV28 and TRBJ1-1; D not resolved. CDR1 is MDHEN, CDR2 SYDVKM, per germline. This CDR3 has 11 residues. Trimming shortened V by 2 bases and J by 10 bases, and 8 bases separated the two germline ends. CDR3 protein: CASSLGVGAFF. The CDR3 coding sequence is TGTGCCAGCAGTTTAGGGGTTGGAGCTTTCTTT.

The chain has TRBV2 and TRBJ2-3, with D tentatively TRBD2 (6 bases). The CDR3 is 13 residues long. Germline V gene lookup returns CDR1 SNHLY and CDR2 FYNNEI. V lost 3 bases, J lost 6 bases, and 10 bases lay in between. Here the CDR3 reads CASSELAGDTQYF. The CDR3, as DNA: TGTGCCAGCAGTGAGTTGGCGGGGGATACGCAGTATTTT.

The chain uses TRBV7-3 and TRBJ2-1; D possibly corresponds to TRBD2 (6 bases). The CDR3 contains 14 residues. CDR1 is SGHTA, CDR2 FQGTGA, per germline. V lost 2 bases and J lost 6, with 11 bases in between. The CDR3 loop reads CASSLASAANEQFF. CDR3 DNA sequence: TGTGCCAGCAGCTTAGCTAGCGCCGCCAATGAGCAGTTCTTC.

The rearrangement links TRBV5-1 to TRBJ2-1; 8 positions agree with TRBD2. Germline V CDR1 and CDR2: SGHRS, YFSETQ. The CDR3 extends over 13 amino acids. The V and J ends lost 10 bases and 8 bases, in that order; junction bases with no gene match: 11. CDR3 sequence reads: CAAREGLSDEQFF. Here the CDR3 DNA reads TGCGCCGCCCGGGAGGGCCTTTCCGATGAGCAGTTCTTC.

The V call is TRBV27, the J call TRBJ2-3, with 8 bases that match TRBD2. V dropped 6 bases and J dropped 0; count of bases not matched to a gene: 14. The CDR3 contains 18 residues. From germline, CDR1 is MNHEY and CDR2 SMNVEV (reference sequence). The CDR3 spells CASRHGLIAGSSTDTQYF. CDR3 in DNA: TGTGCCAGCAGACACGGATTGATAGCGGGATCTAGCACAGATACGCAGTATTTT.

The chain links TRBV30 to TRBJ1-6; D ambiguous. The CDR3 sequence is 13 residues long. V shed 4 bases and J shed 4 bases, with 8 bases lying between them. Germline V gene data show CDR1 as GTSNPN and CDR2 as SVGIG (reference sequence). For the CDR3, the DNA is TGTGCCTGGATGTCCGGGTATAATTCACCCCTCCACTTT. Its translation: CAWMSGYNSPLHF.

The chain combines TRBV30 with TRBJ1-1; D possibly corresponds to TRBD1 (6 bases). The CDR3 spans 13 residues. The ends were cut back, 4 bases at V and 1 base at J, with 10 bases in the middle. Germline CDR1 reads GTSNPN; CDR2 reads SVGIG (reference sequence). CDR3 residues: CAWNTGTNTEAFF. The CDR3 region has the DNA TGTGCCTGGAATACAGGGACGAACACTGAAGCTTTCTTT. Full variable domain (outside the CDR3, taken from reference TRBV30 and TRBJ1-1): SQTIHQWPATLVQPVGSPLSLECTVEGTSNPNLYWYRQAAGRGLQLLFYSVGIGQISSEVPQNLSASRPQDRQFILSSKKLLLSDSGFYLCAWNTGTNTEAFFGQGTRLTVV.

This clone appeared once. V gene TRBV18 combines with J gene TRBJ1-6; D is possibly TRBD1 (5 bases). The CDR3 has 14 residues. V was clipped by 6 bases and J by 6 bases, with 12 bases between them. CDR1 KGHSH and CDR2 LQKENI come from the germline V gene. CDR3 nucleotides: TGTGCCAGCTCCCGGGACCTCCTTAATTCACCCCTCCACTTT. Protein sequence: CASSRDLLNSPLHF.

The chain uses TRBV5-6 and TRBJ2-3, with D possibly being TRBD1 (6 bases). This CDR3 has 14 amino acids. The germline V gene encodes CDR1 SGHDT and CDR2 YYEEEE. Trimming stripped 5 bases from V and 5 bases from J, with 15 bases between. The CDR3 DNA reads TGTGCCAGCAGTTTCGACAGGTGGGGAGATACGCAGTATTTT. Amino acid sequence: CASSFDRWGDTQYF.

The CDR3 DNA reads as TGCGCCAGCAGCCAAGATAGGGGGACTTTAACAGATACGCAGTATTTT. This translates into CASSQDRGTLTDTQYF. The chain uses TRBV4-1 and TRBJ2-3, with D perhaps assigned TRBD1 or TRBD2 (6 bases each). This CDR3 is 16 amino acids long. Germline CDR1 is MGHRA and CDR2 is YSYEKL. V was shortened by 0 bases and J by 3 bases, with 13 bases between the two germline ends.

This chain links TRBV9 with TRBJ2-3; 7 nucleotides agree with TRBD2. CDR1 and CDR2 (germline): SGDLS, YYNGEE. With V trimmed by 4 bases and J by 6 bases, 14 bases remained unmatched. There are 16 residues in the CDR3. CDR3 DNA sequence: TGTGCCAGCAGCCAGAGGCTAGCGGTAACAGTGGATACGCAGTATTTT. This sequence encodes CASSQRLAVTVDTQYF.

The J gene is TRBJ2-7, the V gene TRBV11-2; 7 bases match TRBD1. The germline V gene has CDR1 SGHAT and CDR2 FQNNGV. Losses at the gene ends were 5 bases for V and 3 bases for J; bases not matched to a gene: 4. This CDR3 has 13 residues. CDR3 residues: CASSRYRGYEQYF. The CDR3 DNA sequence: TGTGCCAGCAGCCGGTACAGGGGCTACGAGCAGTACTTC.

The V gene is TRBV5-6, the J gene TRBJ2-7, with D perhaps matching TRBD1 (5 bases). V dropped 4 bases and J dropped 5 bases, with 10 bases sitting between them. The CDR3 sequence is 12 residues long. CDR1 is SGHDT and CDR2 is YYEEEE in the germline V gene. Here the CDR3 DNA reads TGTGCCAGCAGCCGCCCAGGGAACGAGCAGTACTTC. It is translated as CASSRPGNEQYF.

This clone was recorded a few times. This CDR3 is CASSPTGGGSNQPQHF. CDR3 bases: TGCGCCAGCAGCCCGACAGGGGGGGGAAGCAATCAGCCCCAGCATTTT. The gene calls are TRBV5-1 and TRBJ1-5; 9 bases are a match to TRBD1. CDR1 and CDR2 from the germline V gene are SGHRS and YFSETQ. Losses at the gene ends were 4 bases for V and 1 base for J; bases not matched to a gene: 6. The CDR3 extends over 16 amino acids.

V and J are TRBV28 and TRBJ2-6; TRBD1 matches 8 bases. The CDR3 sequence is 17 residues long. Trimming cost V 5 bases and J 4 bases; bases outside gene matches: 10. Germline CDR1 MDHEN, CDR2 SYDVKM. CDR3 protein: CASSLMDRVSGANVLTF. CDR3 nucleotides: TGTGCCAGCAGTCTAATGGACAGGGTTTCGGGGGCCAACGTCCTGACTTTC. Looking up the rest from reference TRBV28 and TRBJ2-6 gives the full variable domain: DVKVTQSSRYLVKRTGEKVFLECVQDMDHENMFWYRQDPGLGLRLIYFSYDVKMKEKGDIPEGYSVSREKKERFSLILESASTNQTSMYLCASSLMDRVSGANVLTFGAGSRLTVL.

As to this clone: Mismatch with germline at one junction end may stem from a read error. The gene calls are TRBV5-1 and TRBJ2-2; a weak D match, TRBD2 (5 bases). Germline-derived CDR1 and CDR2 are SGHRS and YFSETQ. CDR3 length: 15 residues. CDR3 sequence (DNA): TGCGCCGGCAGAATCCGGGAAATAAACACCGGGGAGCTGTTTTTT. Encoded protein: CAGRIREINTGELFF.

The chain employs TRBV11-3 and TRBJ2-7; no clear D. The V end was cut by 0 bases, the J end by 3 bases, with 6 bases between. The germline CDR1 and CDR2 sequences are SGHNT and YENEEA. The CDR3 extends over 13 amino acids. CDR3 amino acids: CASSLEESYEQYF. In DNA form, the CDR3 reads TGTGCCAGCAGCTTAGAGGAGAGCTACGAGCAGTACTTC.